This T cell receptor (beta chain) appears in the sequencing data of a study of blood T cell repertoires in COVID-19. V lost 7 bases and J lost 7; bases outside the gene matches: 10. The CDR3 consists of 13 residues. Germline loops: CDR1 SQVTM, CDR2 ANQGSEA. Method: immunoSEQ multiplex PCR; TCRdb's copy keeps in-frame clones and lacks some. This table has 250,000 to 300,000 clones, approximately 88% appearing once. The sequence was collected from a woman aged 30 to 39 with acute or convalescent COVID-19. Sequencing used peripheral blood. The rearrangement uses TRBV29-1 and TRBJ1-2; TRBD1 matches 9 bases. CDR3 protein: CSARDRAASGYTF. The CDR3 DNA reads TGCAGCGCCCGGGACAGGGCGGCTAGTGGCTACACCTTC.